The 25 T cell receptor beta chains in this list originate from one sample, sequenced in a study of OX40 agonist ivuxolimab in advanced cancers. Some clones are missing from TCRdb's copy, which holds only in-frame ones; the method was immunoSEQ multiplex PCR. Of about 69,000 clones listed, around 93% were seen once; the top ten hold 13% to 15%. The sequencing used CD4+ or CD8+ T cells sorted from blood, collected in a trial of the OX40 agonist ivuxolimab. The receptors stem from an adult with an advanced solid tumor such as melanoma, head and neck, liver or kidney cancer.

The CDR3 coding sequence is TGTGCCAGCTCACCCACGGTAGCGGGAGATGAGCAGTTCTTC. Its translation: CASSPTVAGDEQFF. The chain links TRBV18 to TRBJ2-1; TRBD2 matches 9 bases. The V and J ends lost 3 bases and 8 bases, in that order; junction bases with no gene match: 5. The V gene's germline CDR1 is KGHSH and CDR2 LQKENI. The CDR3 is 14 amino acids.

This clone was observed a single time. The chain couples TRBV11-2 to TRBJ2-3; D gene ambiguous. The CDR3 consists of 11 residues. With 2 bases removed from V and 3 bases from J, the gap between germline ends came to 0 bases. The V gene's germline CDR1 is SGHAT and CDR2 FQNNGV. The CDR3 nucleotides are TGTGCCAGCAGCTTAACAGATACGCAGTATTTT. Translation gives CASSLTDTQYF.

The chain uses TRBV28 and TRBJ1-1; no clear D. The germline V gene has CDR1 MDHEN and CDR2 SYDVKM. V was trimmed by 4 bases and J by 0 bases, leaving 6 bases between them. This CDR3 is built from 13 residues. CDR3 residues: CASSSRVNTEAFF. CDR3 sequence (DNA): TGTGCCAGCAGTTCAAGGGTGAACACTGAAGCTTTCTTT. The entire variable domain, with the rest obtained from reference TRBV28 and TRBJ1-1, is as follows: DVKVTQSSRYLVKRTGEKVFLECVQDMDHENMFWYRQDPGLGLRLIYFSYDVKMKEKGDIPEGYSVSREKKERFSLILESASTNQTSMYLCASSSRVNTEAFFGQGTRLTVV.

The CDR3 DNA reads TGTGCCAGCAGTTGGACAGGGCGAGAGACCCAGTACTTC. Amino acids: CASSWTGRETQYF. This chain links TRBV6-5 with TRBJ2-5; 8 bases match TRBD1. In germline, CDR1 is MNHEY, CDR2 SVGAGI. Germline trimming cut 4 bases from V and 4 bases from J; bases unmatched to any gene: 2. The CDR3 is made up of 13 amino acids.

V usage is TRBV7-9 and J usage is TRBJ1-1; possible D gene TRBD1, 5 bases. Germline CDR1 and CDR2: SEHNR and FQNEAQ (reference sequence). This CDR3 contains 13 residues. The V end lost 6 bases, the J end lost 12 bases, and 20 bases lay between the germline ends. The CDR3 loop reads CASSKRAAVGPFF. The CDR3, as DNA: TGTGCCAGCAGTAAAAGGGCGGCAGTGGGGCCTTTCTTT.

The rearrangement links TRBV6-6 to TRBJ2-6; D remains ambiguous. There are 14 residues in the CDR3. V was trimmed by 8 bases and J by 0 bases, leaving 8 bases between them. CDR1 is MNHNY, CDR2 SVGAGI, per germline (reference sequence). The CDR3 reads CASRSASGANVLTF. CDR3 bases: TGTGCCAGCCGTTCGGCCTCTGGGGCCAACGTCCTGACTTTC.

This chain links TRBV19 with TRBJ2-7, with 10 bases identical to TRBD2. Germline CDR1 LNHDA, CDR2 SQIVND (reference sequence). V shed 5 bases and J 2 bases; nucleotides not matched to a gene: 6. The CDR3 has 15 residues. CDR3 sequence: CASSELAGHTYEQYF. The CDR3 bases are TGTGCCAGTAGTGAACTAGCGGGACATACCTACGAGCAGTACTTC.

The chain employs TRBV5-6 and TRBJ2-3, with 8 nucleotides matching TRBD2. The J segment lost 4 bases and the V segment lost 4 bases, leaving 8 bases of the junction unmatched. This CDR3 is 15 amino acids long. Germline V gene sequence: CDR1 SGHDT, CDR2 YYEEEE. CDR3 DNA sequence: TGTGCCAGCAGCCCCTTAGCGGGATTACCAGATACGCAGTATTTT. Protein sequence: CASSPLAGLPDTQYF.

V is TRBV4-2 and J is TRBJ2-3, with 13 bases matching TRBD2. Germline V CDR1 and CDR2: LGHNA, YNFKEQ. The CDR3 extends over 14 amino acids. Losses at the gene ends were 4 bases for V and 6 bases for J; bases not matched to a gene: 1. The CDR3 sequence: CASSLLAGGDTQYF. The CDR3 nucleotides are TGTGCCAGCAGCCTACTAGCGGGAGGGGATACGCAGTATTTT.

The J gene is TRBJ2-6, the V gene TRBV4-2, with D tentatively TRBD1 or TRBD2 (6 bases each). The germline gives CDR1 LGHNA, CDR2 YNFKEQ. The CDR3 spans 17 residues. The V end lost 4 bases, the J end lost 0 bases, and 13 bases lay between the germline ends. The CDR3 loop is CASSLSEGGSGANVLTF. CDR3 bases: TGTGCCAGCAGCCTCTCGGAGGGGGGCTCTGGGGCCAACGTCCTGACTTTC.

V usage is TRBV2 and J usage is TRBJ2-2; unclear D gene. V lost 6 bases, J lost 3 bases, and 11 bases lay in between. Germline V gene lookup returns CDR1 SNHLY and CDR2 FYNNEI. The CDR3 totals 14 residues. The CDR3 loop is CASSAQSYTGELFF. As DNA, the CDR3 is TGTGCCAGCAGCGCGCAATCCTACACCGGGGAGCTGTTTTTT.

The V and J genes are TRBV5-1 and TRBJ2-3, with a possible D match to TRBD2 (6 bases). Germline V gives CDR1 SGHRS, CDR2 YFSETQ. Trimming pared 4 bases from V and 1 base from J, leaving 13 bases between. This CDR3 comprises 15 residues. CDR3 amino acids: CASSLGTLGTDTQYF. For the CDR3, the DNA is TGCGCCAGCAGCCTCGGGACTTTGGGCACAGATACGCAGTATTTT.

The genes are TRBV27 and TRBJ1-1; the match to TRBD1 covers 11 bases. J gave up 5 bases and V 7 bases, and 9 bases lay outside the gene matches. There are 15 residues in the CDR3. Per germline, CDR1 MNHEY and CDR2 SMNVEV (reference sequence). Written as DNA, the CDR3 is TGTGCCAGCAACGGGGGGGGACAGGGGGAGACTGAAGCTTTCTTT. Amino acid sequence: CASNGGGQGETEAFF.

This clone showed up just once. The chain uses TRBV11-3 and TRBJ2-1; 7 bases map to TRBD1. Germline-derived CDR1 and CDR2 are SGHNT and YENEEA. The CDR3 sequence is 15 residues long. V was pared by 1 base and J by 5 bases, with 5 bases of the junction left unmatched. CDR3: CASSLGTGSDNEQFF. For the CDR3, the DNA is TGTGCCAGCAGCTTAGGGACAGGTTCGGACAATGAGCAGTTCTTC.

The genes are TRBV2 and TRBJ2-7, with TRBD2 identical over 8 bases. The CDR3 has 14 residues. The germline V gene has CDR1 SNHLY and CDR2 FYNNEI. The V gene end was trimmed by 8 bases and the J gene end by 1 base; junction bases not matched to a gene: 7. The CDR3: CASSPRLASYEQYF. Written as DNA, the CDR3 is TGTGCCAGCTCTCCCCGACTAGCGTCCTACGAGCAGTACTTC.

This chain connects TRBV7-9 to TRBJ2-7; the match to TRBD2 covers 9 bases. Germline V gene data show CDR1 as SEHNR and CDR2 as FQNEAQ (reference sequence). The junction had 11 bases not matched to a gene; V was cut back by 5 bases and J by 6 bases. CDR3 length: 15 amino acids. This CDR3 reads CASSASIAGEVEQYF. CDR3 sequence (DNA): TGTGCCAGCAGCGCCAGCATAGCGGGAGAGGTCGAGCAGTACTTC.

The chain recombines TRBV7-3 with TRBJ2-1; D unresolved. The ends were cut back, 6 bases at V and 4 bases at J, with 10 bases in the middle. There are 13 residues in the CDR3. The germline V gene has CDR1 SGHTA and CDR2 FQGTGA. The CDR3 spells CASSSDTYNEQFF. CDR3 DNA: TGTGCCAGCAGTTCTGACACGTACAATGAGCAGTTCTTC.

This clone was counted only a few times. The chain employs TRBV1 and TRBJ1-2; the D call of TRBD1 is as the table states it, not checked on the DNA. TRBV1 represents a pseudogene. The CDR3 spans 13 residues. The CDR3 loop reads CTSSQDRDYGYTF. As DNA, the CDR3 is TGCACCAGCAGCCAAGACAGGGACTATGGCTACACCTTC.

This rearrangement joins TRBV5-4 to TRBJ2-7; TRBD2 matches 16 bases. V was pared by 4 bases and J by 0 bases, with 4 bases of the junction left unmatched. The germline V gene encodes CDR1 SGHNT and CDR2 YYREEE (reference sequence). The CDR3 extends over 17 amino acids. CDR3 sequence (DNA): TGTGCCAGCAGCGCGGGACTAGCGGGAGGGAGCTCCTACGAGCAGTACTTC. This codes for CASSAGLAGGSSYEQYF. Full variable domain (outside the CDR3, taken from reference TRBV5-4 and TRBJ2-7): ETGVTQSPTHLIKTRGQQVTLRCSSQSGHNTVSWYQQALGQGPQFIFQYYREEENGRGNFPPRFSGLQFPNYSSELNVNALELDDSALYLCASSAGLAGGSSYEQYFGPGTRLTVT.

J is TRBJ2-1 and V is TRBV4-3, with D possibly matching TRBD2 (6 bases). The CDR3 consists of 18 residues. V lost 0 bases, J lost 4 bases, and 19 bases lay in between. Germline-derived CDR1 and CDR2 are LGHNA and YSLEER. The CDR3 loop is CASSQDLYGSGLYNEQFF. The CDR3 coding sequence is TGCGCCAGCAGCCAAGATCTTTATGGAAGCGGGCTTTACAATGAGCAGTTCTTC.

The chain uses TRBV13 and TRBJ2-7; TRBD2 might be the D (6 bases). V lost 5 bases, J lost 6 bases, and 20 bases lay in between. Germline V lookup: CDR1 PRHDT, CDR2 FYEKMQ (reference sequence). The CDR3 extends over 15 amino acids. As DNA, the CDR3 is TGTGCCAGCAGCCCAAGGGACGGGAGTTACCGCGAGCAGTACTTC. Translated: CASSPRDGSYREQYF.

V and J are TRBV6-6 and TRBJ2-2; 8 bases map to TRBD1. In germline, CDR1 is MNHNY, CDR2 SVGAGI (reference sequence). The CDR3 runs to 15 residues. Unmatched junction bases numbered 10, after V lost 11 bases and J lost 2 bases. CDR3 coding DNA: TGTGCCGCCGATGAGGGACAGGAAAACACCGGGGAGCTGTTTTTT. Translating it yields CAADEGQENTGELFF.

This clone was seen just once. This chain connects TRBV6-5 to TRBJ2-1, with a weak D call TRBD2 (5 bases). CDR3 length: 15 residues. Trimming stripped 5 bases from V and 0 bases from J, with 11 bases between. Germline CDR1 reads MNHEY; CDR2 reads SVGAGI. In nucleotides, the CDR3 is TGTGCCAGCAGTACGAGCGGAGGCTCCTACAATGAGCAGTTCTTC. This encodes CASSTSGGSYNEQFF.

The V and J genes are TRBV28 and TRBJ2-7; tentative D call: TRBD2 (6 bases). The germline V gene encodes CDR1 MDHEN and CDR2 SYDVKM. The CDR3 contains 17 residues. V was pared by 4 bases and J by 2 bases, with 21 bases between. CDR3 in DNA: TGTGCCAGCAGTTCCCACCTACTCCGGGACTCTCCCTACGAGCAGTACTTC. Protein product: CASSSHLLRDSPYEQYF. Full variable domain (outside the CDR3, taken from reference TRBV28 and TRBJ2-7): DVKVTQSSRYLVKRTGEKVFLECVQDMDHENMFWYRQDPGLGLRLIYFSYDVKMKEKGDIPEGYSVSREKKERFSLILESASTNQTSMYLCASSSHLLRDSPYEQYFGPGTRLTVT.

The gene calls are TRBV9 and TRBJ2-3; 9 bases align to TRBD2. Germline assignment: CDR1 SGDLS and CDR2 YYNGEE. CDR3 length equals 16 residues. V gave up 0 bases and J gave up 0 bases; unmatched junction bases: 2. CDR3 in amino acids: CASSVGAGGSTDTQYF. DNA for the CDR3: TGTGCCAGCAGCGTAGGGGCGGGAGGGAGCACAGATACGCAGTATTTT.